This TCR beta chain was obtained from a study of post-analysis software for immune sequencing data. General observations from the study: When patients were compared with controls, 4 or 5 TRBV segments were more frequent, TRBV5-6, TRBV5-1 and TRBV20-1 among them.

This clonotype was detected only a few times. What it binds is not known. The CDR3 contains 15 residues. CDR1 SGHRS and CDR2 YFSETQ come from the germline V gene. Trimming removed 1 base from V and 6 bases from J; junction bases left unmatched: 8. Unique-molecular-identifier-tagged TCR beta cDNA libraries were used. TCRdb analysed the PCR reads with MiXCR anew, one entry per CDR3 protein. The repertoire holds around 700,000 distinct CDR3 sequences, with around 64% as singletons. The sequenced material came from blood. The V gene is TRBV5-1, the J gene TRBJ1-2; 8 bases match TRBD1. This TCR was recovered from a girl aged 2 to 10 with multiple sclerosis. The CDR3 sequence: CASSLWQAGGHGYTF. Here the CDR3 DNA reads TGCGCCAGCAGCTTGTGGCAGGCAGGGGGCCATGGCTACACCTTC.